This is a list of T cell receptor beta chains from one sample in a study of CD8+ T cells in alopecia areata. The method was immunoSEQ multiplex PCR; TCRdb's version includes in-frame clones alone and lacks a portion of them. The top ten hold approximately 4.3% of the sample, which has approximately 150,000 clones, around 55% seen once. The sample was CD4+ T cells sorted from blood. The receptors derive from a human donor in good health. The conserved cysteine and the conserved F or W are not part of the CDR3 here.

j_call v_call cdr3_aa
TRBJ2-3 TRBV23-1 ASSPGDPDTQY
TRBJ2-2 TRBV29-1 SVATGLNTGELF
TRBJ2-3 TRBV9 ASSFDRGGPDTQY
TRBJ1-1 TRBV29-1 SDGVKPGDTEAF
TRBJ1-1 TRBV2 ASSEARAGTGSF
TRBJ1-4 TRBV6-5 ASSRGGGKLF
TRBJ2-1 TRBV28 AIGASGSYNEQF
TRBJ1-1 TRBV27 ASSSLSTEAF
TRBJ2-1 TRBV5-6 ASRLIGVGSYNEQF
TRBJ2-6 TRBV9 ASSPRGGVVSGANVLT
TRBJ2-1 TRBV19 ASTPDPGSGAQF
TRBJ2-3 TRBV29-1 SALSLTALHWDTQY
TRBJ2-1 TRBV5-1 ASSLGGHNNEQF
TRBJ2-1 TRBV6-1 ATPKVAGGREQF
TRBJ2-5 TRBV18 ASVTLPGHPY
TRBJ2-5 TRBV2 ASSRQPKETQY
TRBJ2-2 TRBV9 ASSTSPISGTGELF
TRBJ1-2 TRBV29-1 SVEELGGGYT
TRBJ2-1 TRBV11-2 ASSLDVSPLREKF
TRBJ1-1 TRBV4-1 ASSQFQGMDTEAF
TRBJ1-2 TRBV27 ASSFSYRARGYT
TRBJ2-6 TRBV19 ASSTGRPFSGANVLT
TRBJ1-1 TRBV14 ASSSQGYTEAF
TRBJ2-2 TRBV7-3 ASSFQIGELF
TRBJ2-1 TRBV2 ASSDPWGNEQF
TRBJ2-1 TRBV30 AWAGTYNEQF
TRBJ2-3 TRBV5-6 ASSIPGRLATSTDTQY
TRBJ1-1 TRBV29-1 SVEEKREAF
TRBJ2-5 TRBV11-2 ASSLAMSAGQETQY
TRBJ2-5 TRBV5-4 ASSRTGEETQY
TRBJ2-1 TRBV2 ASKAVSSYNEQF
TRBJ1-4 TRBV27 AFGESMF
TRBJ2-1 TRBV27 ASSLHGRAANEQF
TRBJ2-3 TRBV5-1 ASSPGGGTDTQY
TRBJ2-5 TRBV7-2 ASSPTSAHETQY
TRBJ2-1 TRBV15 ATSRGGTADEQF
TRBJ1-5 TRBV15 ATSRDAAGVGAQH
TRBJ1-1 TRBV6-5 ASRLRTGGNTEAF
TRBJ2-6 TRBV27 ATARGANVLT
TRBJ2-7 TRBV6-4 ASKRRKRDPYEQY
TRBJ1-5 TRBV29-1 SVGAADQPQH
TRBJ2-2 TRBV19 ASSTLVSGELF
TRBJ2-2 TRBV29-1 SVPGGPGELF
TRBJ1-4 TRBV5-1 ASSLIHGQVNEKLF
TRBJ2-1 TRBV4-1 ASSQVDLVTWGEQF
TRBJ2-5 TRBV29-1 SGEVSETQY
TRBJ2-3 TRBV29-1 SVEDGTSTDTQY
TRBJ2-7 TRBV5-6 ASSLVISYEQY
TRBJ2-2 TRBV5-1 ASSLVMNTGELF
TRBJ1-1 TRBV5-6 ASSLQGWTEAF
TRBJ1-2 TRBV30 AWSVPGSYGYT
TRBJ2-7 TRBV7-2 ASSSAVGTYEQY
TRBJ2-6 TRBV2 ASNNRDRGAGANVLT
TRBJ1-2 TRBV5-4 ASRSPGTPLGYT
TRBJ1-1 TRBV5-6 ASSLGAGTKNTEAF
TRBJ2-7 TRBV7-9 ASAGLSYEQY
TRBJ2-3 TRBV28 ASSPLEDTQY
TRBJ1-5 TRBV2 ASTRTVSQPQH
TRBJ2-5 TRBV5-6 ASSAQGIEETQY